The following is a TCR beta chain sequence with its context. The antigen remains unidentified. Germline V gene sequence: CDR1 LGHNA, CDR2 YNFKEQ. The V and J ends lost 0 bases and 5 bases respectively, with 16 bases between them. The CDR3 consists of 16 residues. What was amplified from RNA transcripts were TCR beta CDR3 regions. A set of HTBI primers served as the primers for a first-round RT-PCR of the TCR CDR3. TCRdb used MiXCR to reprocess the multiplex PCR reads, holding one entry per CDR3 protein. The sample comprises a few hundred thousand distinct CDR3 sequences, approximately 20% of which are singletons, and around 47% rests with the top ten. The data derive from a study of T cells in Graves' hyperthyroidism and ophthalmopathy. Points from the study as a whole: Within blood appeared most thyroid clonotypes that had expanded above 0.001.

Each patient was aged 18 to 65 and had newly diagnosed hyperthyroidism of under 2 months' duration. This clonotype was obtained from a man aged 35 to 55 with Graves' hyperthyroidism. The sequenced sample was blood. The chain employs TRBV4-2 and TRBJ2-5, with D perhaps TRBD2 (6 bases). CDR3 sequence (DNA): TGTGCCAGCAGCCAAGAAATTGGCGGGGTGGTGGAGACCCAGTACTTC. Amino acids: CASSQEIGGVVETQYF.